The 2 T cell receptor beta chains listed next were all sequenced from one sample in a study of human T cells and chemical hapten exposure (dated by TCRdb to the early 2020s). The time point label of this sample denotes: patch test 3, about 24 weeks after DPC sensitization. The treatment or condition label corresponds to: therapeutic diphenylcyclopropenone sensitization with weekly scalp DPC. Receptors were amplified or captured by RACE. Instrument used: NextSeq 500. The public reads were run again by TCRdb, first through fastp at Q25 and then through MiXCR, and only productive beta chains were kept. Here each entry gathers all rows of one CDR3 protein and keeps the most common genes and DNA. The sample data list fewer than 200,000 distinct CDR3 sequences, and about a quarter of these were observed just once. The biggest ten clones account for under 2.5% of the sample. Specimen: whole blood, collected in connection with sensitization to the hapten diphenylcyclopropenone (DPC). The receptor source for this set is a woman aged 18-35 years with alopecia areata. Some clones in this sample may be carry-over from other donors' samples.

This clonotype came up a few times. The gene calls are TRBV20-1 and TRBJ2-7; 7 nucleotides agree with TRBD1. With 6 bases clipped from V and 4 bases from J, the junction kept 9 bases outside the gene matches. The V gene's germline CDR1 is DFQATT and CDR2 SNEGSKA (reference sequence). This CDR3 is built from 13 residues. The CDR3 sequence is CSAQRQGGYEQYF. CDR3 in DNA: TGCAGTGCCCAGAGACAGGGTGGGTACGAGCAGTACTTC.

This clonotype was observed a handful of times. This chain links TRBV6-2 or TRBV6-3 with TRBJ2-1; D gene uncertain. The CDR3 consists of 16 residues. The V gene's germline CDR1 is MNHEY and CDR2 SVGEGT. Between the trimmed V and J ends, which lost 8 bases and 0 bases, there was a span of 17 bases. CDR3 bases: TGTGCCAGCCAGGTAGCTATGCTTAGCTCCTACAATGAGCAGTTCTTC. Amino acid sequence: CASQVAMLSSYNEQFF.